This T cell receptor (beta chain) was recovered during a study of chemoradiotherapy in HPV16-positive cancers. Over chemoradiotherapy, repertoires were sampled more than once. Germline loops: CDR1 LNHDA, CDR2 SQIVND (reference sequence). This CDR3 is 18 amino acids long. V lost 3 bases and J 5 bases, leaving 23 bases between the germline ends. Repertoires were generated with immunoSEQ multiplex PCR, while TCRdb's copy carries only in-frame clones and drops some. The repertoire holds over 10,000 clones, with roughly 89% as singletons. The specimen was blood, collected from a patient who underwent chemoradiotherapy. The chain joins TRBV19 to TRBJ1-5, with D tentatively TRBD1 (5 bases). The source is a human donor with HPV-associated anogenital cancer. For the CDR3, the DNA is TGTGCCAGTAGTATCGGGAACAGGAATGGAAAGGTCGATCAGCCCCAGCATTTT. Amino acid sequence: CASSIGNRNGKVDQPQHF. Complete variable domain (other parts from reference TRBV19 and TRBJ1-5): DGGITQSPKYLFRKEGQNVTLSCEQNLNHDAMYWYRQDPGQGLRLIYYSQIVNDFQKGDIAEGYSVSREKKESFPLTVTSAQKNPTAFYLCASSIGNRNGKVDQPQHFGDGTRLSIL.